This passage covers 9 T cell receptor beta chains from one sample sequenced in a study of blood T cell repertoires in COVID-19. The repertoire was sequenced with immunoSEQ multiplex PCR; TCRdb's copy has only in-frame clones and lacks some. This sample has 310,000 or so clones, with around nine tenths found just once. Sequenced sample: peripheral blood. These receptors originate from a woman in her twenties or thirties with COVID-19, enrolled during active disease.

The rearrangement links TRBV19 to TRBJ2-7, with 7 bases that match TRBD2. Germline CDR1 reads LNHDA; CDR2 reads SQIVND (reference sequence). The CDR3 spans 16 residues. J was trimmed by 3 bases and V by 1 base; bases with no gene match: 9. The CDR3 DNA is TGTGCCAGTAGTATAGGAGGGGCTAGCGGACTCTACGAGCAGTACTTC. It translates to CASSIGGASGLYEQYF.

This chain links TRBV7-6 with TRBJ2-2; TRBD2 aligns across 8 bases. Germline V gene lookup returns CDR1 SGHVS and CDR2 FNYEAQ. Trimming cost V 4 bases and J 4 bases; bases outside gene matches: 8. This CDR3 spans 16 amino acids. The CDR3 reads CASSYRTSPGTGELFF. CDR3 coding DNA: TGTGCCAGCAGCTACCGGACTAGCCCCGGCACCGGGGAGCTGTTTTTT.

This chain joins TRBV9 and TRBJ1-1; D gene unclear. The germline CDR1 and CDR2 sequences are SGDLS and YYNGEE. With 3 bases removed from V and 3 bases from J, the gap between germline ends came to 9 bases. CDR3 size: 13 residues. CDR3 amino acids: CASSELSDTEAFF. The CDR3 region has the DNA TGTGCCAGCAGCGAACTATCCGACACTGAAGCTTTCTTT.

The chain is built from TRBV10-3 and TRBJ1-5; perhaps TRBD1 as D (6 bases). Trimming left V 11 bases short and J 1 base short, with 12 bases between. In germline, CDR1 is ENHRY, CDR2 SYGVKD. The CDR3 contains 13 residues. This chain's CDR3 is CASKGDSNQPQHF. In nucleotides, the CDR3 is TGTGCCTCGAAGGGGGACAGCAATCAGCCCCAGCATTTT.

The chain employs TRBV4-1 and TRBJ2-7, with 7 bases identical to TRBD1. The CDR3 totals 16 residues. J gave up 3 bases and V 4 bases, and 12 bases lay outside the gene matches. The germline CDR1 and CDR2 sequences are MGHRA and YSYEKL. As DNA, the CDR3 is TGCGCCAGCAGCCTTAACCCCCGACAGGGCTACTACGAGCAGTACTTC. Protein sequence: CASSLNPRQGYYEQYF.

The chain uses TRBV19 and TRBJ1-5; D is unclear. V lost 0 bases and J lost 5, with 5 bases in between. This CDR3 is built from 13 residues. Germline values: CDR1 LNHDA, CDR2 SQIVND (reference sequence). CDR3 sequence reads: CASSIDQDQPQHF. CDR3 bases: TGTGCCAGTAGTATAGATCAGGATCAGCCCCAGCATTTT. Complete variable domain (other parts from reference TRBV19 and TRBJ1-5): DGGITQSPKYLFRKEGQNVTLSCEQNLNHDAMYWYRQDPGQGLRLIYYSQIVNDFQKGDIAEGYSVSREKKESFPLTVTSAQKNPTAFYLCASSIDQDQPQHFGDGTRLSIL.

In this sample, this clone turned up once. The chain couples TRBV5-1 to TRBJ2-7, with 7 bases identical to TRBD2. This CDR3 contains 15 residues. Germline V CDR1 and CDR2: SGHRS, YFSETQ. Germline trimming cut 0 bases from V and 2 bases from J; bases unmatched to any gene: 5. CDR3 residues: CASSLGTSIPYEQYF. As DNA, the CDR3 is TGCGCCAGCAGCTTGGGGACTAGTATTCCCTACGAGCAGTACTTC.

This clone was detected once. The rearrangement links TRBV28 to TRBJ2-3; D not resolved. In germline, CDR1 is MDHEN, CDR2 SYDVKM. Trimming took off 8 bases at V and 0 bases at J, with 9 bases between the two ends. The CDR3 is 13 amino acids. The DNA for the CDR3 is TGTGCCAGCCGGCAGGCTAGCACAGATACGCAGTATTTT. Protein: CASRQASTDTQYF. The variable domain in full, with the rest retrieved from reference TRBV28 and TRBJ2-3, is DVKVTQSSRYLVKRTGEKVFLECVQDMDHENMFWYRQDPGLGLRLIYFSYDVKMKEKGDIPEGYSVSREKKERFSLILESASTNQTSMYLCASRQASTDTQYFGPGTRLTVL.

Here the CDR3 reads CASSLGQGAYEQYF. The DNA for the CDR3 is TGTGCCAGCTCACTGGGACAGGGAGCCTACGAGCAGTACTTC. This chain uses TRBV18 with TRBJ2-7; TRBD1 agrees at 9 bases. This CDR3 comprises 14 residues. Germline V gives CDR1 KGHSH, CDR2 LQKENI. V shed 4 bases and J 2 bases; nucleotides not matched to a gene: 3.